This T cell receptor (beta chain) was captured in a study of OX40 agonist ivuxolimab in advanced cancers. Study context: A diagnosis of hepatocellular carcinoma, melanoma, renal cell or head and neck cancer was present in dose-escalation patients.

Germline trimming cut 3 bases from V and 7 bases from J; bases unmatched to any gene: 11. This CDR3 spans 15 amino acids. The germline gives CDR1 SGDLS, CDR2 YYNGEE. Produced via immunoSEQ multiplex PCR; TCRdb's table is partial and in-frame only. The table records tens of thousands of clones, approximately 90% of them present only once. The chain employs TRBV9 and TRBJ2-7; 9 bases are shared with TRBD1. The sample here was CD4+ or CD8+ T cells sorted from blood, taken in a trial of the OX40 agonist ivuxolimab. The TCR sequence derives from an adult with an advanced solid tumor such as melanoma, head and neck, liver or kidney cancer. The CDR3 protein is CASSGLGTGSGEQYF. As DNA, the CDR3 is TGTGCCAGCAGCGGGCTCGGGACAGGGTCGGGTGAGCAGTACTTC.